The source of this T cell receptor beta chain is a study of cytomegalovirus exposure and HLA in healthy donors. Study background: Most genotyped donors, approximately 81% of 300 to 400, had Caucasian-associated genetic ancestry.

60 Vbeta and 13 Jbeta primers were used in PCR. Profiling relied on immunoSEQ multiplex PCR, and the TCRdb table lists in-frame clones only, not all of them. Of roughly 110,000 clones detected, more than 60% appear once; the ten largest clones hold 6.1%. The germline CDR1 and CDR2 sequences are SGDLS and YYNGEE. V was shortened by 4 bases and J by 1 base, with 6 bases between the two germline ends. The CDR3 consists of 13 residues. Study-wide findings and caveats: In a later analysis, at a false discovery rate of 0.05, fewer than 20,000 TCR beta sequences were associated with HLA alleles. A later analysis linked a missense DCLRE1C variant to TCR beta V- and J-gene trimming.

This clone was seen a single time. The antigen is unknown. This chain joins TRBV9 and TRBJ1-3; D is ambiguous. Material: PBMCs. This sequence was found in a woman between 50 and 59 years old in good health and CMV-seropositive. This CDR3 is CASSPRSGNTIYF. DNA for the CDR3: TGTGCCAGCAGCCCCCGTTCTGGAAACACCATATATTTT.